Listed below are T cell receptor beta chains from one sample, sequenced in a study of spatial heterogeneity in lung cancer. Each CDR3 protein gets one entry after TCRdb re-called the 5' RACE reads with MiXCR. Of some 25,000 distinct CDR3 sequences listed, 7% to 7.5% are singletons. Sample: lung tumor tissue, taken at surgery. Receptors originate from a male donor with early-stage non-small cell lung cancer. Each CDR3 is given with its conserved first and last residue. The D gene is left open where the match is weak. For some rows the clone size is stated as once, few or many, or as a class when expanded; others skip it.

cdr3_aa	cdr3_nt	d_call	clone_size	v_call	j_call
CASSPTGTVGEKLFF	TGTGCCAGCAGTCCGACGGGGACAGTGGGTGAAAAACTGTTTTTT	TRBD1	many	TRBV27	TRBJ1-4
CATKRLAGGHEQYF	TGTGCCACCAAAAGACTAGCGGGGGGGCACGAGCAGTACTTC	TRBD2	few	TRBV6-1	TRBJ2-7
CASSFRNTEAFF	TGTGCCAGCAGCTTCAGGAACACTGAAGCTTTCTTT	NA	many	TRBV7-2	TRBJ1-1
CASSLELVNTEAFF	TGCGCCAGCAGCTTAGAGTTAGTGAACACTGAAGCTTTCTTT	NA	many	TRBV5-1	TRBJ1-1
CASILNTEAFF	TGTGCCAGCATCTTGAACACTGAAGCTTTCTTT	NA	medium-sized	TRBV6-6	TRBJ1-1
CSASGTSGGRGFF	TGCAGTGCTAGTGGTACTAGCGGGGGCAGAGGGTTCTTC	TRBD2	few	TRBV20-1	TRBJ2-1
CASSLGTGFYEQYF	TGCGCCAGCAGCTTGGGGACAGGGTTCTACGAGCAGTACTTC	TRBD1	many	TRBV5-1	TRBJ2-7
CASSQDYRTRNTEAFF	TGCGCCAGCAGCCAAGATTACCGGACAAGGAACACTGAAGCTTTCTTT	NA	few	TRBV4-1	TRBJ1-1
CSVIPNSGEKLFF	TGCAGCGTTATCCCAAACAGCGGGGAGAAACTGTTTTTT	NA	medium-sized	TRBV29-1	TRBJ1-4
CSARGSNQPQHF	TGCAGTGCTAGAGGCAGCAATCAGCCCCAGCATTTT	NA	NA	TRBV20-1	TRBJ1-5
CASSGPLAGSYNEQFF	TGCGCCAGCAGTGGGCCCCTAGCGGGGTCCTACAATGAGCAGTTCTTC	TRBD2	many	TRBV10-2	TRBJ2-1
CASSSGRRNEKLFF	TGCGCCAGCAGCTCGGGACGGCGTAATGAAAAACTGTTTTTT	NA	many	TRBV5-1	TRBJ1-4
CASSLTGSGELFF	TGTGCCAGCAGCTTAACAGGGTCCGGGGAGCTGTTTTTT	NA	few	TRBV11-3	TRBJ2-2
CASSPSGGLGNEQFF	TGTGCCAGCAGTCCCTCCGGCGGGTTGGGTAATGAGCAGTTCTTC	NA	many	TRBV12-3/TRBV12-4	TRBJ2-1
CSARGSEWRGATTDTQYF	TGCAGTGCTAGAGGTTCTGAGTGGCGGGGGGCTACCACAGATACGCAGTATTTT	TRBD2	many	TRBV20-1	TRBJ2-3
CASSPDQATNLEQYF	TGCGCCAGCAGCCCGGATCAAGCTACTAATCTCGAGCAGTACTTC	NA	NA	TRBV5-1	TRBJ2-7
CSARRWGHTGNTIYF	TGCAGTGCTCGCAGATGGGGGCACACTGGAAACACCATATATTTT	NA	many	TRBV20-1	TRBJ1-3
CSARRSVRQYSGNTIYF	TGCAGTGCTAGGAGGAGCGTCAGACAATACTCTGGAAACACCATATATTTT	NA	NA	TRBV20-1	TRBJ1-3
CSARDLGANEKLFF	TGCAGTGCTAGAGATTTGGGGGCTAATGAAAAACTGTTTTTT	NA	many	TRBV20-1	TRBJ1-4
CASSSPREGAGRQFF	TGTGCCAGCAGTTCCCCCCGGGAGGGGGCAGGACGGCAGTTCTTC	NA	NA	TRBV6-5	TRBJ2-1
CASSLYSGAADTQYF	TGTGCCAGCAGTTTATATAGCGGGGCCGCAGATACGCAGTATTTT	TRBD2	few	TRBV27	TRBJ2-3
CASSERTGKGTDTQYF	TGTGCTAGCAGCGAACGGACAGGGAAGGGCACAGATACGCAGTATTTT	TRBD1	many	TRBV7-7	TRBJ2-3
CASILAGSTDTQYF	TGTGCCAGCATTCTAGCGGGGAGCACAGATACGCAGTATTTT	TRBD2	many	TRBV28	TRBJ2-3
CAISENLDTQYF	TGTGCCATCAGTGAGAATTTAGATACGCAGTATTTT	NA	few	TRBV10-3	TRBJ2-3
CASSRGQIYEQYF	TGTGCCAGCAGCCGGGGACAGATCTACGAGCAGTACTTC	TRBD1	many	TRBV2	TRBJ2-7
CASSQGGKTDSPSGNTIYF	TGTGCCAGCAGCCAAGGGGGAAAGACGGACAGTCCCTCTGGAAACACCATATATTTT	NA	NA	TRBV3-2	TRBJ1-3
CASSLEGGRSYEQYF	TGTGCCAGCAGCTTAGAAGGAGGGAGGTCCTACGAGCAGTACTTC	NA	many	TRBV5-5	TRBJ2-7
CASSSSGGNEQFF	TGTGCCAGCAGTTCTAGCGGGGGGAATGAGCAGTTCTTC	TRBD2	NA	TRBV6-2/TRBV6-3	TRBJ2-1
CASSLDRGRTEAFF	TGTGCCAGCAGCTTGGACAGGGGGCGGACTGAAGCTTTCTTT	TRBD1	few	TRBV5-5	TRBJ1-1
CASSLRATTNTEAFF	TGTGCCAGCAGCTTAAGGGCCACAACTAACACTGAAGCTTTCTTT	NA	NA	TRBV7-2	TRBJ1-1
CASSSLSGANVLTF	TGTGCCAGCAGCTCCCTCTCTGGGGCCAACGTCCTGACTTTC	NA	few	TRBV7-9	TRBJ2-6
CASSQAGNSPLHF	TGTGCCAGCAGCCAAGCGGGAAATTCACCCCTCCACTTT	NA	many	TRBV14	TRBJ1-6
CASKPQRGTGELFF	TGTGCCAGCAAGCCACAGAGAGGCACCGGGGAGCTGTTTTTT	NA	many	TRBV2	TRBJ2-2
CASSPRSQGYEQYF	TGTGCCAGCAGCCCAAGAAGTCAGGGCTACGAGCAGTACTTC	NA	few	TRBV7-2	TRBJ2-7
CASSYTGEGGYTF	TGTGCCAGCAGTTACACAGGGGAAGGAGGCTACACCTTC	TRBD1	NA	TRBV6-5	TRBJ1-2
CASSLTAGGTDTQYF	TGTGCCAGCAGCTTAACAGCGGGGGGCACAGATACGCAGTATTTT	TRBD2	NA	TRBV11-2	TRBJ2-3
CSARDQGRFDEQYF	TGCAGTGCTAGAGATCAGGGGAGGTTCGACGAGCAGTACTTC	NA	many	TRBV20-1	TRBJ2-7
CASSPDGNSPLHF	TGTGCCAGCAGCCCGGACGGGAATTCACCCCTCCACTTT	NA	many	TRBV7-2	TRBJ1-6